The 14 T cell receptor beta chains presented below share a single source sample, sequenced in a study of cytomegalovirus exposure and HLA in healthy donors. Primers for the PCR totalled 60 Vbeta and 13 Jbeta. Only in-frame clones appear in the TCRdb table, and some are missing; sequencing was by immunoSEQ multiplex PCR. The sample has 150,000 to 250,000 clones, more than 75% seen once. Specimen: PBMCs. The origin of the receptors is a woman aged 50 to 60 in good health and CMV-seropositive.

This clone was counted only a few times. The chain is built from TRBV5-6 and TRBJ1-6; TRBD1 matches 8 bases. Germline-derived CDR1 and CDR2 are SGHDT and YYEEEE. V lost 3 bases to trimming and J lost 12 bases; unmatched junction nucleotides: 8. The CDR3 is 14 amino acids. CDR3 coding DNA: TGTGCCAGCAGCTCAGGACAGGGCGTGATACCCCTCCACTTT. Residues: CASSSGQGVIPLHF.

This chain links TRBV28 with TRBJ2-7, with a weak D call TRBD1 (5 bases). Germline-derived CDR1 and CDR2 are MDHEN and SYDVKM. The CDR3 length is 17 residues. V lost 6 bases, J lost 4 bases, and 25 bases lay in between. The CDR3 nucleotides are TGTGCCAGCAGAACCGCCGACCTCTGGACACGGACGTACGAGCAGTACTTC. Translated: CASRTADLWTRTYEQYF.

V and J are TRBV11-3 and TRBJ2-1, with no clear D. CDR3 length: 13 amino acids. The V gene lost 5 bases and the J gene lost 7 bases, with 12 bases spanning the gap. In germline, CDR1 is SGHNT, CDR2 YENEEA. DNA of the CDR3: TGTGCCAGCAGCCCCCCACCCGGGAATGAGCAGTTCTTC. Translation: CASSPPPGNEQFF.

The J gene is TRBJ2-1, the V gene TRBV11-2; 12 bases line up with TRBD2. Germline assignment: CDR1 SGHAT and CDR2 FQNNGV. This CDR3 region has 17 residues. V was pared by 5 bases and J by 7 bases, with 12 bases of the junction left unmatched. CDR3 protein: CASSRGLAGGGSNEQFF. CDR3 bases: TGTGCCAGCAGCCGGGGGCTAGCGGGAGGGGGGTCAAATGAGCAGTTCTTC.

V usage is TRBV10-1 and J usage is TRBJ2-7; 8 positions match TRBD1. The CDR3 loop spans 14 amino acids. The J segment lost 1 base and the V segment lost 8 bases, leaving 7 bases of the junction unmatched. In germline, CDR1 is WNHNN, CDR2 SYGVQD (reference sequence). CDR3 region: CASPSQGASYEQYF. The CDR3 DNA reads TGCGCCAGCCCATCCCAGGGGGCTTCCTACGAGCAGTACTTC.

V usage is TRBV4-1 and J usage is TRBJ2-4; D may be TRBD1 (6 bases). CDR1 is MGHRA and CDR2 is YSYEKL in the germline V gene. This CDR3 region has 14 residues. V was cut by 4 bases and J by 2 bases, with 9 bases left in between. This CDR3 reads CASSLGASKNIQYF. CDR3 nucleotides: TGCGCCAGCAGCCTGGGGGCGTCCAAAAACATTCAGTACTTC.

The V gene is TRBV11-2, the J gene TRBJ2-5; TRBD1 agrees at 8 bases. V trimming: 6 bases; J trimming: 3 bases; junction bases outside the gene matches: 12. The V gene's germline CDR1 is SGHAT and CDR2 FQNNGV. This CDR3 has 16 amino acids. For the CDR3, the DNA is TGTGCCAGCAGAACTTGGGGGGACAGGAGTAAAGAGACCCAGTACTTC. Amino acids: CASRTWGDRSKETQYF.

Points on this clone: An end of the junction differs from the germline gene, which may be a read error. This chain links TRBV30 with TRBJ2-3, with TRBD2 as a possible D gene (6 bases). This CDR3 is 15 amino acids long. The germline CDR1 and CDR2 sequences are GTSNPN and SVGIG (reference sequence). CDR3 coding DNA: TGTGCCCGGAGTCGGCGACTAGATCTAGGCAATACGCAGTATTTT. Amino acid sequence: CARSRRLDLGNTQYF.

V and J are TRBV27 and TRBJ2-5; 7 positions match TRBD1. The CDR3 has 17 amino acids. The germline CDR1 and CDR2 sequences are MNHEY and SMNVEV (reference sequence). V lost 5 bases and J lost 3; bases outside the gene matches: 15. The CDR3: CASSKSRDSPQEETQYF. DNA of the CDR3: TGTGCCAGCAGTAAAAGCCGGGACAGTCCCCAGGAAGAGACCCAGTACTTC.

The chain uses TRBV19 and TRBJ1-5; 8 nucleotides align to TRBD1. Unmatched junction bases numbered 10, after V lost 5 bases and J lost 7 bases. The CDR3 is 15 residues long. From germline, CDR1 is LNHDA and CDR2 SQIVND (reference sequence). Here the CDR3 reads CASSLQTGEGQPQHF. CDR3 coding DNA: TGTGCCAGTAGTCTCCAGACAGGGGAGGGGCAGCCCCAGCATTTT.

The J gene is TRBJ2-7, the V gene TRBV7-2, with D perhaps TRBD2 (6 bases). Germline CDR1 reads SGHTA; CDR2 reads FQGNSA. V was shortened by 0 bases and J by 12 bases, with 15 bases between the two germline ends. This CDR3 is built from 13 residues. The CDR3 is CASSLAKAGEGYF. As DNA, the CDR3 is TGTGCCAGCAGCTTAGCGAAAGCGGGTGAGGGGTACTTC.

The chain's CDR3 is CASSYSQGNTEAFF. As DNA, the CDR3 is TGTGCCAGCAGTTATTCACAGGGCAACACTGAAGCTTTCTTT. This chain joins TRBV2 and TRBJ1-1, with a tentative D call TRBD1 (6 bases). Looked up from germline, CDR1 is SNHLY and CDR2 is FYNNEI. The CDR3 is 14 residues long. Trimming removed 5 bases at V and 2 bases at J, with 12 bases between.

The chain joins TRBV6-5 to TRBJ1-5, with TRBD1 as a possible D gene (5 bases). Trimming shortened V by 8 bases and J by 3 bases, and 14 bases separated the two germline ends. CDR3 length: 14 residues. Looked up from germline, CDR1 is MNHEY and CDR2 is SVGAGI. The CDR3 region has the DNA TGTGCCAGCTCTTTGGGCGGGACCAATCAGCCCCAGCATTTT. Residues: CASSLGGTNQPQHF.

This clone was recorded a few times. The germline gene is not matched at one end of the junction; a read error may be the cause. This chain uses TRBV30 with TRBJ2-4; TRBD2 agrees at 9 bases. This CDR3 is 15 amino acids long. Germline V gene lookup returns CDR1 GTSNPN and CDR2 SVGIG (reference sequence). CDR3 sequence (DNA): TGTGCCTGGGGGGGTAGCGGGAGCCGGGGGAACAGTCAGTACTTC. Translation gives CAWGGSGSRGNSQYF.